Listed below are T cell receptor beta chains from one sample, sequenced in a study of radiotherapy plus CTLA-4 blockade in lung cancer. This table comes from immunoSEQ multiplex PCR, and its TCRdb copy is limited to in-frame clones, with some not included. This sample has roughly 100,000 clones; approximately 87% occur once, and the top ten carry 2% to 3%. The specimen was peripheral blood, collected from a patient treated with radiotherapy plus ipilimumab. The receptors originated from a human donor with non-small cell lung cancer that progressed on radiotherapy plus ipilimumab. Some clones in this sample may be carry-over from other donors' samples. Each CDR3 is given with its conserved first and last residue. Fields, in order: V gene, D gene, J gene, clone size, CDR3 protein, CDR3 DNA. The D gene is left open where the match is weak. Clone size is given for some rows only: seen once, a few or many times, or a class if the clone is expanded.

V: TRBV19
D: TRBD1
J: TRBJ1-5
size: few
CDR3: CASRGQGTNQPQHF
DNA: TGTGCCAGTAGAGGACAGGGTACCAATCAGCCCCAGCATTTT

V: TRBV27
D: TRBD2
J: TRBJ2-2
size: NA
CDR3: CASSPTRLAGPTGELFF
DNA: TGTGCCAGCAGTCCCACGAGGCTAGCGGGGCCAACCGGGGAGCTGTTTTTT

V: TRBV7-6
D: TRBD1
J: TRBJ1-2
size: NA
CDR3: CASSLAPGQGVTF
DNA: TGTGCCAGCAGCTTAGCTCCGGGACAGGGAGTCACCTTC

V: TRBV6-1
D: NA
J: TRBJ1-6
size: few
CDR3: CASSEQQDSPLHF
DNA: TGTGCCAGCAGTGAACAGCAGGATTCACCCCTCCACTTT

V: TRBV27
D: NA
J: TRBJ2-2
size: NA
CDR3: CASSHTMTGELFF
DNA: TGTGCCAGCAGTCACACGATGACCGGGGAGCTGTTTTTT

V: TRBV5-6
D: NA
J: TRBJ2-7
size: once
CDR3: CASSFVAGTHYEQYF
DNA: TGTGCCAGCAGCTTCGTGGCGGGGACCCACTACGAGCAGTACTTC

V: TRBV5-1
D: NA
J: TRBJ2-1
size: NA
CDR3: CASSSGTESYNEQFF
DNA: TGCGCCAGCAGCTCCGGTACTGAGTCCTACAATGAGCAGTTCTTC

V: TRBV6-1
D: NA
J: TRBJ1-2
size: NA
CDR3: CASSGSKRGYGYTF
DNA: TGTGCCAGCAGTGGCTCTAAGAGGGGCTATGGCTACACCTTC

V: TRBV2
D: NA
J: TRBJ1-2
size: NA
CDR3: CASRPDSAGGYTF
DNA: TGTGCCAGCAGACCGGACAGCGCGGGGGGCTACACCTTC

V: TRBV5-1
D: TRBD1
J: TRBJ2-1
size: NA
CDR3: CASSFPQEIDRGTWNEQFF
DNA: TGCGCCAGCAGCTTCCCCCAGGAAATTGACAGGGGCACCTGGAATGAGCAGTTCTTC

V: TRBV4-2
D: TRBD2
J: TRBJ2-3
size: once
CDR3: CASSQPPGLINSTDTQYF
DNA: TGTGCCAGCAGCCAACCTCCGGGACTAATCAATAGCACAGATACGCAGTATTTT

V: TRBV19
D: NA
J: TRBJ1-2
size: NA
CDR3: CASSIDPAPYGYTF
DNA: TGTGCCAGTAGTATAGATCCAGCCCCATATGGCTACACCTTC

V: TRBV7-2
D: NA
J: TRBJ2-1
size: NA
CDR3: CASSLDFAVNEQLF
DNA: TGTGCCAGCAGCTTAGACTTCGCGGTCAATGAGCAGCTCTTC

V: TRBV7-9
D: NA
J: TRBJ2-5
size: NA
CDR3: CASSSRLIHQETQYF
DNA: TGTGCCAGCAGCTCCCGACTGATCCACCAAGAGACCCAGTACTTC

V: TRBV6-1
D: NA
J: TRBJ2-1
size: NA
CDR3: CASSGGVSSYNEQLF
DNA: TGTGCCAGCAGTGGTGGGGTTAGCTCCTACAATGAGCAGCTCTTC

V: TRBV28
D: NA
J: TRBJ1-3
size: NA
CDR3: CASSTPTGTAKSGNTIYF
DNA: TGTGCCAGCAGTACCCCTACCGGGACGGCCAAGTCTGGAAACACCATATATTTT

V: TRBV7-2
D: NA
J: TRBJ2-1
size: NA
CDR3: CASSFSWGTAGGEQFF
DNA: TGTGCCAGCAGCTTTAGTTGGGGGACCGCTGGGGGTGAGCAGTTCTTC

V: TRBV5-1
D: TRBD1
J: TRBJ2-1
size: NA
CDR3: CASSSGQGVSNEQFF
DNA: TGCGCCAGCAGCTCGGGACAGGGGGTAAGCAATGAGCAGTTCTTC

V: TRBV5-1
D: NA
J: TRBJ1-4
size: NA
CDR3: CASSLGFSTNEKLFF
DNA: TGCGCCAGCAGCTTGGGGTTTTCAACTAATGAAAAACTGTTTTTT

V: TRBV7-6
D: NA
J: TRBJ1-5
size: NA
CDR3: CASSLARHQPQHF
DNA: TGTGCCAGCAGCTTAGCGAGGCATCAGCCCCAGCATTTT

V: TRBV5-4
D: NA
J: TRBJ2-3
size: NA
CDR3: CASSFLAGGLTDTQYF
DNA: TGTGCCAGCAGCTTCCTAGCAGGCGGGTTGACAGATACGCAGTATTTT

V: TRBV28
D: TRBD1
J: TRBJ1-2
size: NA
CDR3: CASGLTGSNYGYTF
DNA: TGTGCCAGCGGATTGACAGGGTCTAACTATGGCTACACCTTC

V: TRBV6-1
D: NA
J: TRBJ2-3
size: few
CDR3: CASKGPVVDTQYF
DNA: TGTGCCAGCAAGGGGCCCGTGGTAGATACGCAGTATTTT

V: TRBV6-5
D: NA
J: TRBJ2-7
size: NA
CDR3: CASSYGLYSYEQYF
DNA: TGTGCCAGCAGTTACGGGCTTTACTCCTACGAGCAGTACTTC

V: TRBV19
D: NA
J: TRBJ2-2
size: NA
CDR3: CASSSQGRKTRTGELFF
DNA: TGTGCCAGTAGTAGTCAGGGGCGGAAAACGAGGACCGGGGAGCTGTTTTTT

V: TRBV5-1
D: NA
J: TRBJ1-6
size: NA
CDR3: CASSLANTGYYNSPLHF
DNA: TGCGCCAGCAGCTTGGCCAATACAGGGTACTATAATTCACCCCTCCACTTT

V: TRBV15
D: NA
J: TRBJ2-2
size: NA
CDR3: CATSRRSTGELFF
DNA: TGTGCCACCAGCAGGAGGAGTACCGGGGAGCTGTTTTTT